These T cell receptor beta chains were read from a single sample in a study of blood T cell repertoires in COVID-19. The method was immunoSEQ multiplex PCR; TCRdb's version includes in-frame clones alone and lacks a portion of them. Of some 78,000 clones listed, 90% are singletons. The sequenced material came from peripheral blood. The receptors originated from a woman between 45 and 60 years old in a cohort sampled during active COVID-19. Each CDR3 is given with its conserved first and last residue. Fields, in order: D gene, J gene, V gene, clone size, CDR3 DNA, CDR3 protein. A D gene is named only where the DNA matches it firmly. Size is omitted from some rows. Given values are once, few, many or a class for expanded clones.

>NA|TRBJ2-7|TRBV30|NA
TGTGCCTGGACTCGACTGAGCTCCTACGAGCAGTACTTC
CAWTRLSSYEQYF
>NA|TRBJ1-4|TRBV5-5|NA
TGTGCCAGCAGCTTTCGCGGACAGAATGAAAAACTGTTTTTT
CASSFRGQNEKLFF
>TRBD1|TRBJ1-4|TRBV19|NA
TGTGCCAGTAGTACGCAGGGGGCGCCTAATGAAAAACTGTTTTTT
CASSTQGAPNEKLFF
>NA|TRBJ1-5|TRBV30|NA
TGTGCCTGGAGCCGCAGGGAAGATCAGCCCCAGCATTTT
CAWSRREDQPQHF
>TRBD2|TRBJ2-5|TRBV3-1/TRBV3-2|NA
TGTGCCAGCAGCCAAGGGGCCCGGGGGGTATACTTC
CASSQGARGVYF
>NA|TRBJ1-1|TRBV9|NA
TGTGCCAGCGGAGGACAGAGCATGAACACTGAAGCTTTCTTT
CASGGQSMNTEAFF
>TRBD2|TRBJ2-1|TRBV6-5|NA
TGTGCCAGCACCCCAAGCGGGAGAAAGGGTGAGCAGTTCTTC
CASTPSGRKGEQFF
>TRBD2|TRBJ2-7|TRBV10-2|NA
TGCGCCAGCAGCCCCAGTAGACTAGCGGGAGCGGAACAGTACTTC
CASSPSRLAGAEQYF
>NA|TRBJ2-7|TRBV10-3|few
TGTGCCATCAGTGAGTCTGCTAGCAGATACTACGAGCAGTACTTC
CAISESASRYYEQYF
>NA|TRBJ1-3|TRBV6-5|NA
TGTGCCAGCAGTTACTCTACAGACTCTGGAAACACCATATATTTT
CASSYSTDSGNTIYF
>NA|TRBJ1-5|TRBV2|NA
TGTGCCAGCCGCGGCGGGCGTGTGAGCAATCAGCCCCAGCATTTT
CASRGGRVSNQPQHF
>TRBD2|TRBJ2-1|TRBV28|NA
TGTGCCAGCCGCTCTGCGGCGGGAGAGAACTACAATGAGCAGTTCTTC
CASRSAAGENYNEQFF
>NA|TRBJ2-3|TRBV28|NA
TGTGCCGGCCGTGGGTCTCTGAGGACAGATACGCAGTATTTT
CAGRGSLRTDTQYF
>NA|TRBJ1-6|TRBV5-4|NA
TGTGCCAGCAGCTTGGGGGGAGGAAATTCACCCCTCCACTTT
CASSLGGGNSPLHF
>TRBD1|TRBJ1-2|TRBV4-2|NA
TGTGCCAGCAGCCAAGGGGGACAGGGCGAGGGCTACACCTTC
CASSQGGQGEGYTF
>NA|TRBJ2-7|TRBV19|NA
TGTGCCAGTAGCCACGCCTCTCGGACAACCTACGAGCAGTACTTC
CASSHASRTTYEQYF
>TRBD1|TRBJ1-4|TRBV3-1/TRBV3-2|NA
TGTGCCAGCAGCCGGGGACAGGGGGCATGGCTGTTTTTT
CASSRGQGAWLFF
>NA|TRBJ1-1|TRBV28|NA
TGTGCCAGCAGTATTTACCGGGGAGTGAGCACTGAAGCTTTCTTT
CASSIYRGVSTEAFF
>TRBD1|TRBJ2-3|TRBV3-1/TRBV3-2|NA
TGTGCCAGCAGCCGACTCTCCGGGACAGGAACGTTCACAGATACGCAGTATTTT
CASSRLSGTGTFTDTQYF
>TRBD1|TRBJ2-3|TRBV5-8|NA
TGTGCCAGCGCCTCTCCGGGGGACAGGGGCCCCCACACAGATACGCAGTATTTT
CASASPGDRGPHTDTQYF
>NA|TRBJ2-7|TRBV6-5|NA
TGTGCCAGCAGTAAGAATTCCCCTAACTACGAGCAGTACTTC
CASSKNSPNYEQYF
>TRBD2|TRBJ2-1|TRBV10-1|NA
TGCGCCAGCAGTGACGCGGGAGGGGCCTTCTACAATGAGCAGTTCTTC
CASSDAGGAFYNEQFF
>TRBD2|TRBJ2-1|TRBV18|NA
TGTGCCAGCTCACCGCTAATAGCGGGAGCAGGGACTGACAATGAGCAGTTCTTC
CASSPLIAGAGTDNEQFF
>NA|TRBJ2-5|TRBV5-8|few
TGTGCCAGCAGCGTAGACAGGGAGACCCAGTACTTC
CASSVDRETQYF
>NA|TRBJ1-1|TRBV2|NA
TGTGCCAGCAGTGAATGGGGGGAAATTGTTTCTGAAGCTTTCTTT
CASSEWGEIVSEAFF
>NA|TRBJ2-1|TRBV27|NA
TGTGCCAGCAGTTTTGCGGACAATGAGCAGTTCTTC
CASSFADNEQFF
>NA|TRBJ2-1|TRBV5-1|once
TGCGCCAGCAGCCCTGACACTGGAGGGAAGCAGTTCTTC
CASSPDTGGKQFF
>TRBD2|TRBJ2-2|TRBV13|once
TGTGCCAGCAGCCCTTCCCTGACTAGCGGATGGAACACCGGGGAGCTGTTTTTT
CASSPSLTSGWNTGELFF
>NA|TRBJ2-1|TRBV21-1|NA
TGTGCCAGCAGCAAAAGGAAGTCAGGGGACAGATACAATGAGCAGTTCTTC
CASSKRKSGDRYNEQFF
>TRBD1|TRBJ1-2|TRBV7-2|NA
TGTGCCAGAGGTTCCGGGACAGTTACTACTAACTATGGCTACACCTTC
CARGSGTVTTNYGYTF
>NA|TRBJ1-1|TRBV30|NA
TGTGCCTGGACCCGACCCAGAGCGATGAACACTGAAGCTTTCTTT
CAWTRPRAMNTEAFF
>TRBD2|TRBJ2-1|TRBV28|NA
TGTGCCAGCACCCTAGCGGGGGAGGGGGACAATGAGCAGTTCTTC
CASTLAGEGDNEQFF
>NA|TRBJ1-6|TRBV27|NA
TGTGCCAGCAGTTTTCAGGGTTCACCCCTCCACTTT
CASSFQGSPLHF
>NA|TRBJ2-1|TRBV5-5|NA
TGTGCCAGCAGCTTGGACTACGACTCCTACAATGAGCAGTTCTTC
CASSLDYDSYNEQFF
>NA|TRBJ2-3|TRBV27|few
TGTGCCAGCAGTCCCCAATCCGGCAGGATCACAGATACGCAGTATTTT
CASSPQSGRITDTQYF
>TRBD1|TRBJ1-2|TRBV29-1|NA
TGCAGCGTTGAAGATGTAGTGCAGGGGGCCAACGGCTACACCTTC
CSVEDVVQGANGYTF
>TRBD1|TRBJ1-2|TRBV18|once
TGTGCCAGCTCACCGATTAGGACAGGGGGCGACCATGGCTACACCTTC
CASSPIRTGGDHGYTF
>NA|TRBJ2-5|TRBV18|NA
TGTGCCAGCTCACCAGGAGGGGGCGAGACCCAGTACTTC
CASSPGGGETQYF
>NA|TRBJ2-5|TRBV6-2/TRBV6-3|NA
TGTGCCAGCAGTTACTCGGAGGGTCAAGAGACCCAGTACTTC
CASSYSEGQETQYF
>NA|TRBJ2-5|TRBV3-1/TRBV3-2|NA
TGTGCCAGCAGCCAAAGCGACTATGGGACCCAGTACTTC
CASSQSDYGTQYF
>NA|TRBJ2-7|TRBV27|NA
TGTGCCAGCAGCCTGGACAGTGAAGCCTACGAGCAGTACTTC
CASSLDSEAYEQYF
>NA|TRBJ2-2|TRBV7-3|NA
TGTGCCAGCAGCTTAAGGGGTCTAGGGACAACCTCCACCGGGGAGCTGTTTTTT
CASSLRGLGTTSTGELFF
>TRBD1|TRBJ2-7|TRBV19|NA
TGTGCCAGTAGTATATGGGGGACAGGGGCCTACGAGCAGTACTTC
CASSIWGTGAYEQYF